This T cell receptor beta chain was found in a study of blood T cells in healthy people across ages. Across the whole study: In model experiments, template switching was able to capture about one barcoded beta molecule for every two T cells that were present.

The sample holds one count of this clonotype. Trimming cost V 2 bases and J 3 bases, with 11 bases left between them. Germline V gene data show CDR1 as MNHNS and CDR2 as SASEGT. This CDR3 spans 14 amino acids. A second PCR, run for about 7 to 11 cycles, used a sample-barcoded 5' primer plus a J-beta primer mix. MiXCR, applied by TCRdb to the 5' RACE reads, yields one record per CDR3 protein. The sample includes under 2,000,000 distinct CDR3 sequences, less than 50% seen only once; the top ten take less than 2.5%. The chain combines TRBV6-1 with TRBJ2-7, with D possibly TRBD1 on 6 matching bases. The receptor was derived from a middle-aged woman in good health. Material for sequencing was blood. The CDR3 coding sequence is TGTGCCAGCAGTGAAATTTTAGGGGGCTACGAGCAGTACTTC. Translating it yields CASSEILGGYEQYF.